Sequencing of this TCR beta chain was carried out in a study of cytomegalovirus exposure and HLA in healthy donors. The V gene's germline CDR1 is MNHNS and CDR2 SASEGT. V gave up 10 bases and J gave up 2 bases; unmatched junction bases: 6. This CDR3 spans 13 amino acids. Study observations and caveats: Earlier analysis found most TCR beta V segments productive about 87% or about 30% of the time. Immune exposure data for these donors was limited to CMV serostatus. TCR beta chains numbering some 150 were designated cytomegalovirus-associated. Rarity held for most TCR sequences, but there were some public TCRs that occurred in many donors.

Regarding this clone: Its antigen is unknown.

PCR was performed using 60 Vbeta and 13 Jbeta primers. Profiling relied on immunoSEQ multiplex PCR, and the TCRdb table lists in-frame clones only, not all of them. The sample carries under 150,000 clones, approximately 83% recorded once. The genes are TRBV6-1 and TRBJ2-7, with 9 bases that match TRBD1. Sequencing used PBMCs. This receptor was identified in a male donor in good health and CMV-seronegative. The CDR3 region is CATQQGAPYEQYF. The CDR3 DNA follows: TGTGCCACCCAACAGGGGGCCCCCTACGAGCAGTACTTC.